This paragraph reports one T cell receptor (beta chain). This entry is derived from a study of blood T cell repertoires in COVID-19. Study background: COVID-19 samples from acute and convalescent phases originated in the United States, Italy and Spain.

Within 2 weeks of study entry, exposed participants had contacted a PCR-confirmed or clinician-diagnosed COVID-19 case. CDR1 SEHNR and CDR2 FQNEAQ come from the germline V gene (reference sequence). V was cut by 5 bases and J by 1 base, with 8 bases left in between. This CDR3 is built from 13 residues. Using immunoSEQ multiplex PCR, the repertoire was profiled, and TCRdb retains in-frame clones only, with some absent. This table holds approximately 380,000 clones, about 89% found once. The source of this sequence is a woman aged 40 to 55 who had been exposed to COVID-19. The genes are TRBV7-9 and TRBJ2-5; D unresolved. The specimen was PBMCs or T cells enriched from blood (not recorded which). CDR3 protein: CASSPKRQETQYF. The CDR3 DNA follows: TGTGCCAGCAGCCCGAAGCGCCAAGAGACCCAGTACTTC. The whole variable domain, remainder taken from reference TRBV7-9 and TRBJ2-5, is DTGVSQNPRHKITKRGQNVTFRCDPISEHNRLYWYRQTLGQGPEFLTYFQNEAQLEKSRLLSDRFSAERPKGSFSTLEIQRTEQGDSAMYLCASSPKRQETQYFGPGTRLLVL.